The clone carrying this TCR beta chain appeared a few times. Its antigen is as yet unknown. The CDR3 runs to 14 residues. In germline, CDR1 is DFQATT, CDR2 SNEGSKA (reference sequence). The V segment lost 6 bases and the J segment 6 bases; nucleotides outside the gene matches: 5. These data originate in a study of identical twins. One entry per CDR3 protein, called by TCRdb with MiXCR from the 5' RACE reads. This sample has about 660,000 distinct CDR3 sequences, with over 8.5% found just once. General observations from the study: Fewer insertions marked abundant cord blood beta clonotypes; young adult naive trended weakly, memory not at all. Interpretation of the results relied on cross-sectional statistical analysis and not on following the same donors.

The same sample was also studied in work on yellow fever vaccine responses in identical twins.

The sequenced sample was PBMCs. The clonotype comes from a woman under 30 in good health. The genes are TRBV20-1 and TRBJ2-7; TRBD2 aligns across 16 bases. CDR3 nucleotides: TGCAGTGCCTCGGGACTAGCGGGAGGGATCGAGCAGTACTTC. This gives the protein CSASGLAGGIEQYF.